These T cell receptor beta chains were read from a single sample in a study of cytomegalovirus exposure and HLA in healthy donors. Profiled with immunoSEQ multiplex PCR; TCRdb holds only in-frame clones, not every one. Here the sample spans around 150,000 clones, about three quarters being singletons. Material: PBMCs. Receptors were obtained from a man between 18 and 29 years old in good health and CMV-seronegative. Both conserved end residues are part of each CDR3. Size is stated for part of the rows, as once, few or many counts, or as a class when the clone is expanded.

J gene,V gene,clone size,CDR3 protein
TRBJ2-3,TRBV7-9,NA,CASSLRGGRTDTQYF
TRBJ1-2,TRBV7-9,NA,CASSPITGTGYGYTF
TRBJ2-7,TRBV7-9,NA,CALSGGDPGEQYF
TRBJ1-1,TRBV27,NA,CASSLSTTGGTEAFF
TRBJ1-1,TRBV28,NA,CASILQGFDTEAFF
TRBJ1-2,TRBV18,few,CASSPSTGSDGYTF
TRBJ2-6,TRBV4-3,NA,CASSQETGSGANVLTF
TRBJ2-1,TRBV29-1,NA,CSVPDYQGNEQFF
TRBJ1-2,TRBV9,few,CASSVDAGWNYGYTF
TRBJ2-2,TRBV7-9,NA,CSSSPLLLAGDDGELFF
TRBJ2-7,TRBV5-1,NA,CASSPSEQYF
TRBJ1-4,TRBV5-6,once,CASSFTPQDEKLFF
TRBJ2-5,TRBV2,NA,CASSYIEEAQYF
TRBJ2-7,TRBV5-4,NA,CATKTEAGATYEQYF
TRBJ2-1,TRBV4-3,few,CASSQDPQGSYNEQFF
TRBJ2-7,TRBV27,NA,CASSISSYEQYF
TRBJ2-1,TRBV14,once,CASSQYTSGTGNEQFF